This T cell receptor beta chain was sequenced in a study of chemoradiotherapy in HPV16-positive cancers. Samples were taken several times over chemoradiotherapy. The germline V gene has CDR1 SGHDN and CDR2 FVKESK. V dropped 3 bases and J dropped 3 bases, with 15 bases sitting between them. This CDR3 is 15 amino acids long. Study-level points and caveats: In HPV16-positive patients, HPV-responsive T-cell expansion tracked better recurrence-free survival. Candidate HPV-specific clones and E7-related TCR motifs grew in tumor during treatment. The functional HPV-specific definition rests on just a couple of HPV16-positive patients.

Details on this clone: The antigen is unknown.

Sequenced by immunoSEQ multiplex PCR; TCRdb stores in-frame clones only, minus some. The top ten clones hold about 2.4% of a sample with tens of thousands of clones, around 67% of them seen once. This TCR derives from a human donor with HPV-associated anogenital cancer. This specimen was taken from a patient who underwent chemoradiotherapy. The V gene is TRBV14, the J gene TRBJ2-7; D is uncertain. Here the CDR3 reads CASSHALSRDYEQYF. The CDR3 DNA reads TGTGCCAGCAGCCATGCCCTTAGTAGAGACTACGAGCAGTACTTC.